This T cell receptor beta chain was recorded in a study of blood T cell repertoires in COVID-19. Study overall: There were acute and convalescent COVID-19 samples, and they came from the United States, Italy and Spain. T cells, B-cell-depleted T cells, or PBMCs supplied cDNA or gDNA.

The CDR3 consists of 16 residues. After removal of 0 bases from V and 4 bases from J, the junction contained 5 bases not matched to a gene. Germline CDR1 and CDR2: SGDLS and YYNGEE. Under the authors' procedure: Reference gene primer amplification gave nucleated cell count estimates. Clones were sequenced by immunoSEQ multiplex PCR, and TCRdb holds only the in-frame ones, with some missing. V and J calls and clone size come straight from that table; D and trimming were deduced from the DNA. The repertoire holds about 300,000 clones, with 86% as singletons. The receptor's source is a woman aged 50 to 60 with acute or convalescent COVID-19. The V gene is TRBV9, the J gene TRBJ2-2; the match to TRBD2 covers 8 bases. Sequences were obtained from peripheral blood. CDR3 amino acids: CASSVAPAGGTGELFF. In DNA form, the CDR3 reads TGTGCCAGCAGCGTAGCTCCCGCGGGAGGCACCGGGGAGCTGTTTTTT.